The present entry profiles one T cell receptor (beta chain) with its context. In its sample, this clonotype was seen a few times. What this receptor recognizes is not known. No much larger clone exists at a distance of one base, and base qualities are not known. CDR1 and CDR2, looked up from the germline V gene, are LGHNA and YSLEER. Trimming leaves V shorter by 0 bases and J shorter by 4 bases, with the junction holding 7 bases beyond the gene matches. Taken from cysteine to phenylalanine, the CDR3 has 17 residues. Of the read, only the CDR3 DNA is kept; its 51 bases are in frame from base 1. The record originates from a study of identical twins (dated by TCRdb to the mid-2010s). For context, the study as a whole: To test whether fetal clonotypes persist, the study used deep sequencing on TCR alpha and beta repertoires from monozygotic twins, unrelated adults of various ages, and cord blood. To rule out contamination, the twin experiments were replicated at different times with different library preparation protocols.

Points the paper makes about the study in general: Compared with coincidental sharing between unrelated individuals, out-of-frame TCR alpha sequences shared between twins had an excess of sequences with low generation probability. In beta out-of-frame sequences, excess twin sharing was weaker, because having fewer shared sequences lowered the signal-to-noise ratio. In monozygotic twins, out-of-frame TCR alpha sharing was systematically underestimated by recombination models, although the models agreed with sharing between unrelated individuals. Zero-insertion analyses could be partly confounded by invariant T cells such as MAIT and iNKT, although diverse VJ usage argued against such confounding for most clonotypes. Conclusions relied on cross-sectional statistical analysis, since the same donors could not be followed over many years. Abundant cord blood beta clonotypes carried fewer insertions; young adult naive repertoires showed a weaker similar trend, while memory repertoires showed none.

Only healthy Caucasian donors were included. Three unrelated non-twin adults were additionally sequenced: a male aged 18 to 29, a male aged 50 to 59 and a female aged 50 to 59. Miltenyi CD45RO+ enrichment and human naive T-cell isolation kits were used to isolate memory (CD45RO+) and naive T cells from PBMC. Library preparation employed 5' RACE. The instrument was an Illumina HiSeq 2000. Template switching added a universal primer binding site, and the final cDNA carried a unique molecular identifier that allowed TCR cDNA molecules to be counted accurately. Specific primers in the conserved constant-segment region were used to synthesize first-strand cDNA for the TCR alpha and beta chains. To control for contamination, each cDNA library was double barcoded with a SMART-Mk sample barcode plus Illumina barcodes. Two successive PCR steps introduced TruSeq adapter sequences along with Illumina sample barcodes. The Illumina HiSeq platform was used with custom primers to sequence TCR alpha and beta cDNA libraries. Concerning the study's data processing: MiGEC was used to process raw reads and extract unique molecular identifiers, and MiXCR was used to find CDR3 positions. For each individual, recombination models were inferred using an EM algorithm with the repgenHMM and IGoR tools. Shared clonotypes were analyzed with the tcR package in R, and sharing was normalized by the product of cloneset sizes. To study raw recombination free of thymic and clonal selection effects, out-of-frame nonproductive sequences were analyzed. The public reads were quality trimmed at Q25 with fastp and then assembled into clones with MiXCR by TCRdb, keeping productive beta chains. Each CDR3 protein gets just one entry, which takes the most common genes and DNA from the rows behind it. TCRdb assigned the V and J calls; the authors' analysis was not used. The sample contains about 450,000 distinct CDR3 sequences, around a sixth of them found a single time. In total, the top ten clones hold 10% to 15% of the sample.

The origin of this receptor is a man aged 45-60 years in good health. The chain is encoded by TRBV4-3 joined to TRBJ2-5; the central 11 bases match TRBD2. Sequenced material: naive T cells sorted from blood. The cell subset or site label on this specimen signifies: cells isolated with a human naive T-cell isolation kit. The CDR3 region reads CASSQDGLAGGGETQYF. In nucleotides, the sequence is TGCGCCAGCAGCCAAGATGGGCTAGCGGGAGGTGGAGAGACCCAGTACTTC.